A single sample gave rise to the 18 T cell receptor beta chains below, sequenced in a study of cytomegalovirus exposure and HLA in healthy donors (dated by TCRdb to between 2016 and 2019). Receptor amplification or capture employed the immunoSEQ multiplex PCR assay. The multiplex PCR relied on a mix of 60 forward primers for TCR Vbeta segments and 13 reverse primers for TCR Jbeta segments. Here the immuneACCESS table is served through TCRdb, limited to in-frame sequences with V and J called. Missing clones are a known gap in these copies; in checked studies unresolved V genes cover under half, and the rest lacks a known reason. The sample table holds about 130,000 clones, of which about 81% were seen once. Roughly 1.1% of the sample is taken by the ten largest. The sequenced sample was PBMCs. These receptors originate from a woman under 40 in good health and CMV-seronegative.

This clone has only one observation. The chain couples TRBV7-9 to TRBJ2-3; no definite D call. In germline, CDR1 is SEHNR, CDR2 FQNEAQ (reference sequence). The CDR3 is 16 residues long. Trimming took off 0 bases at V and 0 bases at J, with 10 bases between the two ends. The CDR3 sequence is CASSLARSLSTDTQYF. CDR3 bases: TGTGCCAGCAGCTTAGCCCGTTCCCTTAGCACAGATACGCAGTATTTT.

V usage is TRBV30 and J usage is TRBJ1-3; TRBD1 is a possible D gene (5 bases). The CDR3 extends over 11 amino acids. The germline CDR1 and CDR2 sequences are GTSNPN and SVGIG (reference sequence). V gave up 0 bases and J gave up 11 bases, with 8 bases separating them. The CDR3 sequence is CAWSVEQAIYF. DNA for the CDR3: TGTGCCTGGAGTGTCGAACAGGCCATATATTTT.

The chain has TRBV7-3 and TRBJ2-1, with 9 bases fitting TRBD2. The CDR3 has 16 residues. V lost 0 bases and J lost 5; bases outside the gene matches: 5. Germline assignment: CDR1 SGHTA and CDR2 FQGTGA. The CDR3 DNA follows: TGTGCCAGCAGCTTAACGTTAGCGGGGGAAAACAATGAGCAGTTCTTC. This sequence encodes CASSLTLAGENNEQFF.

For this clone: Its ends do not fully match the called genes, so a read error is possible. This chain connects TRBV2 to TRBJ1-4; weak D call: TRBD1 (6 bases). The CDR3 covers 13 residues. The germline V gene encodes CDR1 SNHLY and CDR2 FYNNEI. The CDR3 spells CAWTGTTDEKLFF. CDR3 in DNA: TGTGCCTGGACGGGGACAACTGATGAAAAACTGTTTTTT.

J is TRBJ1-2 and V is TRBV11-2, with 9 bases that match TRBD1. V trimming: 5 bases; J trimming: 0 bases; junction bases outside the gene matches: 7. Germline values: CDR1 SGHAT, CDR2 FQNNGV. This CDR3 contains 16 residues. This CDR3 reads CASSPGTGPANYGYTF. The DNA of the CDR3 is TGTGCCAGCAGCCCCGGGACAGGGCCTGCTAACTATGGCTACACCTTC.

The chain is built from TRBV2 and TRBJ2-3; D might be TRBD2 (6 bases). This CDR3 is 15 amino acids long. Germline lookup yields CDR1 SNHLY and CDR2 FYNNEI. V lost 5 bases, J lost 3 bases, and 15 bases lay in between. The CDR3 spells CASSTTSRRTDTQYF. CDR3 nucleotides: TGTGCCAGCAGTACCACTAGCAGGCGTACAGATACGCAGTATTTT.

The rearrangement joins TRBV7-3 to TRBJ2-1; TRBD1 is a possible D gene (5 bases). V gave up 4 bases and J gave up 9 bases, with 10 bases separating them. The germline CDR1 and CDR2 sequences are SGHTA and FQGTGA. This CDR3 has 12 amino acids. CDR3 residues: CASSSQGSEQFF. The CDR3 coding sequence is TGTGCCAGCAGCTCCCAGGGTAGTGAGCAGTTCTTC.

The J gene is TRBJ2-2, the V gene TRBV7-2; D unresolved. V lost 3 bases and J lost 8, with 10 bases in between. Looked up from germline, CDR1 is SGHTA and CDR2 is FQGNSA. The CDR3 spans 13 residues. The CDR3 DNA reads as TGTGCCAGCAGCTTCCAAACGGGTGGGGAGCTGTTTTTT. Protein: CASSFQTGGELFF.

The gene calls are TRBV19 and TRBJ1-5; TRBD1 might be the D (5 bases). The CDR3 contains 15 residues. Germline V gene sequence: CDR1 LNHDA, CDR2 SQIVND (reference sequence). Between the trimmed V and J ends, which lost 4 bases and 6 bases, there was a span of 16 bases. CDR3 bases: TGTGCCAGTAGTAGATGGGGCGTGAGTGGTCAGCCCCAGCATTTT. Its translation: CASSRWGVSGQPQHF.

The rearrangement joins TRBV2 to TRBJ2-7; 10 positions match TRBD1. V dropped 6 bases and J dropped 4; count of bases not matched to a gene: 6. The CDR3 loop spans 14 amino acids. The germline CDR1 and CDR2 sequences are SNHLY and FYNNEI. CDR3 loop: CASRERQGAYEQYF. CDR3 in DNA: TGTGCCAGCAGGGAACGACAGGGGGCTTACGAGCAGTACTTC.

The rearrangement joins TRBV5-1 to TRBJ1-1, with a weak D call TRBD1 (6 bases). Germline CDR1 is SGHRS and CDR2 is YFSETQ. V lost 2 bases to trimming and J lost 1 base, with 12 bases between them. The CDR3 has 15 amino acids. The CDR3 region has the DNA TGCGCCAGCAGCTTAGTCTCAGGGGCGAACACTGAAGCTTTCTTT. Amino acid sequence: CASSLVSGANTEAFF.

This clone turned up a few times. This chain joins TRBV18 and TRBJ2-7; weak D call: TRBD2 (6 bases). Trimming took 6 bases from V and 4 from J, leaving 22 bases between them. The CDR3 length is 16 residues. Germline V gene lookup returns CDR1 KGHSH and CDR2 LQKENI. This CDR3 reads CASSADNSGPKYEQYF. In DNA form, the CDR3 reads TGTGCCAGCTCCGCCGACAACAGCGGGCCCAAGTACGAGCAGTACTTC.

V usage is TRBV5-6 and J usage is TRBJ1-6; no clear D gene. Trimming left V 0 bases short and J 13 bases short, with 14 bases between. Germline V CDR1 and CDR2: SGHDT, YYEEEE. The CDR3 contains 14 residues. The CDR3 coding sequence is TGTGCCAGCAGCTTGGAGGTGACGGGGAATCCCCTCCACTTT. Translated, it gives CASSLEVTGNPLHF.

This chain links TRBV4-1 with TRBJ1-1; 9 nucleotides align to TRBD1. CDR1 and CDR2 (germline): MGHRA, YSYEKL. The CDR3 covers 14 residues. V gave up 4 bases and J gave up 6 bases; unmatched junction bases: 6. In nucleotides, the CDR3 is TGCGCCAGCAGCCTCGCTGGACAGGGGTCTGAAGCTTTCTTT. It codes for CASSLAGQGSEAFF.

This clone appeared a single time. CDR3 amino acids: CASSMYSTSSYNSPLHF. In nucleotides, the CDR3 is TGTGCCAGTAGTATGTACAGCACGAGCTCCTATAATTCACCCCTCCACTTT. The V and J genes are TRBV19 and TRBJ1-6; D not resolved. CDR1 is LNHDA and CDR2 is SQIVND in the germline V gene (reference sequence). This CDR3 is 17 amino acids long. Trimming cost V 3 bases and J 0 bases, with 12 bases left between them.

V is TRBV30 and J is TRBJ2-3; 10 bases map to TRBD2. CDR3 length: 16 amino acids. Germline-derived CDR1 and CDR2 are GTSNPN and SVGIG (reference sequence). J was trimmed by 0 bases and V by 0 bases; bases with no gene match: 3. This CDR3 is CAWSVGLADSTDTQYF. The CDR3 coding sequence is TGTGCCTGGAGTGTAGGACTAGCGGATAGCACAGATACGCAGTATTTT.

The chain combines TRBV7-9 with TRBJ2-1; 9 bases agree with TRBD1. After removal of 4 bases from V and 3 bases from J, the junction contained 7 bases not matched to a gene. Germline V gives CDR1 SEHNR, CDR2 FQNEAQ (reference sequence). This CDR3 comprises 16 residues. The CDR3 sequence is CASSSWDRASYNEQFF. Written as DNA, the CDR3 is TGTGCCAGCAGCTCTTGGGACAGGGCTAGCTACAATGAGCAGTTCTTC.

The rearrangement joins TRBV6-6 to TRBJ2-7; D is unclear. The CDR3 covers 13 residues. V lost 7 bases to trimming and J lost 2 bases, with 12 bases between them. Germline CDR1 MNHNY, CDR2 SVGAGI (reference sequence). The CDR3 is CASKATYTYEQYF. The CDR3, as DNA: TGTGCCAGCAAAGCCACTTATACCTACGAGCAGTACTTC.